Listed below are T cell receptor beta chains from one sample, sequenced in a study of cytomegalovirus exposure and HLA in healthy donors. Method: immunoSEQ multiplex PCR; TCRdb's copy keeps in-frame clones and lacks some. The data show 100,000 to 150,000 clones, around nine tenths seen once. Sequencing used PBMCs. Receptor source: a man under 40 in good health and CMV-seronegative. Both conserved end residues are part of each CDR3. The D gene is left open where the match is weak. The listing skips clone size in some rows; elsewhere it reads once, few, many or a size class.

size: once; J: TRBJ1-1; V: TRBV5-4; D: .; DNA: TGTGCCAGCAGCCACCGGGACACCGGCACTGAAGCTTTCTTT; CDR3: CASSHRDTGTEAFF
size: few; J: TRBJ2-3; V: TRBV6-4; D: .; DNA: TGTGCCAGCAGTGACGCAGGGCTTATCACAGATACGCAGTATTTT; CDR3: CASSDAGLITDTQYF
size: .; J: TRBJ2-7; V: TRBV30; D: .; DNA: TGTGCCTGGACCGGGCGGGGCCCCTTAGGAGGGCAGTACTTC; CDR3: CAWTGRGPLGGQYF
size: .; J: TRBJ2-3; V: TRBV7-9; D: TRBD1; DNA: TGTGCCAGCAGCTACCGACAGGGGCCCAGCACAGATACGCAGTATTTT; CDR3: CASSYRQGPSTDTQYF
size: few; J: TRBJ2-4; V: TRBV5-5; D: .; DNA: TGTGCCAGCAGCTTGGATCAGGTCTGGTACTTC; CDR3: CASSLDQVWYF
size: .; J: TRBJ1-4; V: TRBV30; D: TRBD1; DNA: TGTGCCTGGAGTGTACAGGGGGTTTTGTTGGAAAAACTGTTTTTT; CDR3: CAWSVQGVLLEKLFF
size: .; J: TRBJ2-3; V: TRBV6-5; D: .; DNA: TGTGCCAGCCTTTCGGGATATACGCAGTATTTT; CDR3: CASLSGYTQYF
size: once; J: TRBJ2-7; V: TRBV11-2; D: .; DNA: TGTGCCAGCAGCTTAGGGGCGGGGTTCTACGAGCAGTACTTC; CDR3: CASSLGAGFYEQYF
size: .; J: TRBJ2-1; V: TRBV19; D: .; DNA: TGTGCCAGTAGTAACCCCGGCGGCAATGAGCAGTTCTTC; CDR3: CASSNPGGNEQFF
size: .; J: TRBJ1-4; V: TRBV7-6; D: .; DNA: TGTGCCAGCAGCCTCAGAGGCGGGGGGGCTAATGAAAAACTGTTTTTT; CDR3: CASSLRGGGANEKLFF
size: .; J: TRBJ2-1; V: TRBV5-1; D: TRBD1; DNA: TGCGCCAGCAGCCCAGAACCGGGACAGTACAATGAGCAGTTCTTC; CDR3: CASSPEPGQYNEQFF
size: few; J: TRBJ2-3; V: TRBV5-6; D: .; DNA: TGTGCCAGCAGCTTTCTCCAGCCCGGGAGCACAGATACGCAGTATTTT; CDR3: CASSFLQPGSTDTQYF
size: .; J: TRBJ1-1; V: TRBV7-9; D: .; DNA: TGTGCCAGCAGCTTAGAACAGGGAAACACTGAAGCTTTCTTT; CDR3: CASSLEQGNTEAFF
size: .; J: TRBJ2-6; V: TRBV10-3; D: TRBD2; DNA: TGTGCCATTGGACTAGCGGGAGCTAACTCTGGGGCCAACGTCCTGACTTTC; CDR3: CAIGLAGANSGANVLTF
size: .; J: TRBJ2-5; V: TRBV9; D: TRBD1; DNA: TGTGCCAGCAGCGGACAGGGTTGGGAGACCCAGTACTTC; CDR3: CASSGQGWETQYF
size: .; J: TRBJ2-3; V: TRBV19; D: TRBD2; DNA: TGTGCCAGTAGTACTGCGGGAGCGAACACAGATACGCAGTATTTT; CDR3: CASSTAGANTDTQYF
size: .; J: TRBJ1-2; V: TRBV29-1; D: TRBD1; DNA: TGCAGCGTCCATACAGGGGGGGGTGGCTACACCTTC; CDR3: CSVHTGGGGYTF
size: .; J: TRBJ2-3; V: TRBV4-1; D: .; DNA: TGCGCCAGCAGCCAAGACAGGGATAGTCAGTATTTT; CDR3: CASSQDRDSQYF